This T cell receptor beta chain came from a study of blood T cells in healthy people across ages. V shed 4 bases and J 3 bases; nucleotides not matched to a gene: 18. The CDR3 covers 18 residues. Germline V gives CDR1 SGHRS, CDR2 YFSETQ. Primed by a sample-barcoded 5' primer and a J-beta primer mix, a second PCR proceeded for roughly 6 to 12 cycles. The study obtained at least 2.5 million CDR3-containing paired-end reads from every sample. Via MiXCR, TCRdb re-called the 5' RACE reads, giving one row per CDR3 protein. The table shows approximately 780,000 distinct CDR3 sequences, with roughly 25% occurring only once. This clonotype was seen a few times. Its antigen is not known. Study-level points and caveats: Roughly linear declines in TCR beta diversity per million T cells occurred with age. Diversity was higher, and naive CD4+ cells more numerous, in long-lived donors than in aged donors.

The same data also went into a second study, on T cells of mothers and their children.

The source of this sequence is a boy younger than 18 in good health. The sequencing input was blood. This chain joins TRBV5-1 and TRBJ2-7, with TRBD2 matching 8 bases. CDR3 loop: CASSLTAGDQQYSYEQYF. The CDR3, as DNA: TGCGCCAGCAGCCTTACAGCGGGGGACCAGCAGTATAGCTACGAGCAGTACTTC.